This is a list of T cell receptor beta chains from one sample in a study of blood T cell repertoires in COVID-19. Here immunoSEQ multiplex PCR was the method, and the copy in TCRdb shows in-frame clones only, minus some. The profile shows 310,000 or so clones, about 91% of them singletons. Sequencing was performed on peripheral blood. These receptors originate from a man aged 30-40 years with COVID-19, enrolled during active disease. Both conserved end residues are part of each CDR3. A D gene is named only where the DNA matches it firmly. Clone sizes are given selectively: once, few, many, or a class where the clone is expanded.

D	size	V	J	DNA	CDR3
.	.	TRBV28	TRBJ1-2	TGTGCCAGCAGAAGAACAGGCTTCTATGGCTACACCTTC	CASRRTGFYGYTF
.	.	TRBV19	TRBJ2-1	TGTGCCAGTAGTATCCGTTATACCTACAATGAGCAGTTCTTC	CASSIRYTYNEQFF
.	.	TRBV10-3	TRBJ2-7	TGTGCCATCAGTGGGCTAGGAGCCGAGCAGTACTTC	CAISGLGAEQYF
TRBD1	.	TRBV24-1	TRBJ2-5	TGTGCCACCAGTGATTCCACCGGGACAGCAAACCAAGAGACCCAGTACTTC	CATSDSTGTANQETQYF
TRBD2	.	TRBV7-2	TRBJ2-5	TGTGCCAGCAGCAGGGGAGGGCCCGGGACCCAGTACTTC	CASSRGGPGTQYF
.	once	TRBV25-1	TRBJ2-5	TGTGCCAGCAGTGACCAGGGAAGTTCCCAAGAGACCCAGTACTTC	CASSDQGSSQETQYF
.	.	TRBV6-5	TRBJ1-1	TGTGCCAGCAGTTCCCAGGGTTTTTTATTGAACACTGAAGCTTTCTTT	CASSSQGFLLNTEAFF
.	.	TRBV9	TRBJ2-2	TGTGCCAGCAGCGTAGGGCCCGGGGAGCTGTTTTTT	CASSVGPGELFF
TRBD2	.	TRBV7-6	TRBJ2-1	TGTGCCAGCAGCTTAGTCACTAGCGGGCTCAATGAGCAGTTCTTC	CASSLVTSGLNEQFF
.	.	TRBV28	TRBJ2-7	TGTGCCAGCAGTTTAGATGCGGGGAGCTACGAGCAGTACTTC	CASSLDAGSYEQYF
TRBD1	.	TRBV2	TRBJ1-2	TGTGCCAGCAGTGAAGACAGGGGTGGAGGCTACACCTTC	CASSEDRGGGYTF
.	.	TRBV12-5	TRBJ1-5	TGTGCTAGTGCCGCGGGGGTGCAGCCCCAGCATTTT	CASAAGVQPQHF
.	.	TRBV9	TRBJ2-3	TGTGCCAGCAGCGTAGAGGGGGGGGCAGGGGCCCATACGCAGTATTTT	CASSVEGGAGAHTQYF
TRBD2	few	TRBV18	TRBJ2-7	TGTGCCAGCTCACCACGCGGACTAGCGTACGAGCAGTACTTC	CASSPRGLAYEQYF
TRBD2	.	TRBV5-4	TRBJ2-1	TGTGCCAGCAGCGATCAAGCGGGAGCGCGCAATGAGCAGTTCTTC	CASSDQAGARNEQFF
TRBD1	.	TRBV4-1	TRBJ2-7	TGCGCCAGCAGCCAGGTACCGGGACAGGGCTACGAGCAGTACTTC	CASSQVPGQGYEQYF
.	.	TRBV4-1	TRBJ2-7	TGCGCCAGCAGCCCCGGTCCGGTAAGGTCGGGCGAGCAGTACTTC	CASSPGPVRSGEQYF
TRBD1	once	TRBV6-6	TRBJ1-2	TGTGCCAGCAGCAGGGACAGCTACTATGGCTACACCTTC	CASSRDSYYGYTF
.	.	TRBV18	TRBJ1-6	TGTGCCAGCTCACCAGGGCAGTTTTATAATTCACCCCTCCACTTT	CASSPGQFYNSPLHF
.	.	TRBV7-2	TRBJ2-5	TGTGCCAGCAGCTTAGTGAGACACCCCCAAGAGACCCAGTACTTC	CASSLVRHPQETQYF
TRBD1	once	TRBV5-1	TRBJ1-2	TGCGCCAGCAGCCCCGGACAGGGTGGCTACACCTTC	CASSPGQGGYTF
TRBD1	.	TRBV19	TRBJ1-5	TGTGCCAGTAGTGATTCCGGGACAGGTCTTAATCAGCCCCAGCATTTT	CASSDSGTGLNQPQHF
TRBD1	.	TRBV2	TRBJ1-6	TGTGCCAGCAGTTTAAACAGGGGGGACAATTCACCCCTCCACTTT	CASSLNRGDNSPLHF
TRBD1	.	TRBV28	TRBJ2-7	TGTGCCAGCAGCCTCCGGGGACAGCCCTACGAGCAGTACTTC	CASSLRGQPYEQYF
.	few	TRBV6-6	TRBJ1-6	TGTGCCAGCAGTTCGGACAATACCGTTCGGAATTCACCCCTCCACTTT	CASSSDNTVRNSPLHF
TRBD1	.	TRBV27	TRBJ2-2	TGTGCCAGCAGTCCCCCCACCGGGACAGGGAACACCGGGGAGCTGTTTTTT	CASSPPTGTGNTGELFF
TRBD1	.	TRBV27	TRBJ1-1	TGTGCCAGCAGTCTGCGAGGGGACAGGCTGAACACTGAAGCTTTCTTT	CASSLRGDRLNTEAFF
TRBD1	.	TRBV28	TRBJ2-7	TGTGCCAGCAGTTTATGGGGGACAGGGGATAACGAGCAGTACTTC	CASSLWGTGDNEQYF
.	few	TRBV6-2/TRBV6-3	TRBJ2-7	TGTGCCAGCAGTTACGGTCAGGGTGGGGAGCAGTACTTC	CASSYGQGGEQYF
.	.	TRBV5-3	TRBJ1-2	TGTGCCAGAAGCTTGGTTGGGGGGTTCTCTGGCTACACCTTC	CARSLVGGFSGYTF
TRBD2	.	TRBV3-1/TRBV3-2	TRBJ2-5	TGTGCCAGCAGCCAAGATGGCTTCGGGGGGGAGACCCAGTACTTC	CASSQDGFGGETQYF
.	.	TRBV6-5	TRBJ2-3	TGTGCCAGCAGTCCCGCGGGGGCATCAGATACGCAGTATTTT	CASSPAGASDTQYF
TRBD2	.	TRBV24-1	TRBJ2-1	TGTGCCACCAGTGATCTTCCCCTAGCGGGAACCCACAGAGGGCAGTTCTTC	CATSDLPLAGTHRGQFF
TRBD2	.	TRBV3-1/TRBV3-2	TRBJ2-3	TGTGCCAGCCTAAAGCGGGGCGGCACAGATACGCAGTATTTT	CASLKRGGTDTQYF
.	once	TRBV7-7	TRBJ1-1	TGTGCCAGCAGCGTCGACATGAACACTGAAGCTTTCTTT	CASSVDMNTEAFF
TRBD2	few	TRBV24-1	TRBJ2-2	TGTGCCACCGGGGGGGAAAGCACCGGGGAGCTGTTTTTT	CATGGESTGELFF
.	.	TRBV5-4	TRBJ1-1	TGTGCCAGCAGCTCGCCGTCAGGGTCCACTGAAGCTTTCTTT	CASSSPSGSTEAFF
.	.	TRBV7-3	TRBJ2-2	TGTGCCAGCAGTTTACTAGATACCGGGGAGCTGTTTTTT	CASSLLDTGELFF
.	.	TRBV5-4	TRBJ1-2	TGTGCCAGCAGCCCTGAGGGGGGGTCTAACTATGGCTACACCTTC	CASSPEGGSNYGYTF